Given below is one T cell receptor (beta chain) in context. A unique molecular identifier was carried by every single TCR cDNA molecule. In TCRdb, the 5' RACE reads were re-called with MiXCR into one record per CDR3 protein. The sample lists around 40,000 distinct CDR3 sequences; roughly 5.8% were seen once. These data belong to a study of spatial heterogeneity in lung cancer. The CDR3 extends over 17 amino acids. Germline V CDR1 and CDR2: MNHNY, SVGAGI (reference sequence). With V trimmed by 0 bases and J by 3 bases, 5 bases remained unmatched. Time point indicated: sample taken at primary tumor resection. Tumor, nontumor lung or frozen PBMC supplied whole RNA, sequenced without sorting. Samples were donated by 72 untreated early-stage non-small cell lung cancer patients.

Sequenced here: PBMCs, sampled at surgery. The J gene is TRBJ2-3, the V gene TRBV6-6, with 11 bases identical to TRBD2. The sequence came from a male donor with early-stage non-small cell lung cancer. The CDR3 region is CASSYSTSGVKTDTQYF. CDR3 nucleotide sequence: TGTGCCAGCAGTTACTCGACTAGCGGGGTAAAGACAGATACGCAGTATTTT.